One sample yielded the 20 T cell receptor beta chains listed below, sequenced in a study of blood T cell repertoires in COVID-19. The table came from immunoSEQ multiplex PCR; TCRdb's copy has only in-frame clones and leaves some out. The sample contains some 70,000 clones, roughly 90% of which appear only once. The sequenced material came from peripheral blood. The origin of the receptors is a middle-aged man with COVID-19, enrolled during active disease.

This clone showed up just a few times. The chain is built from TRBV28 and TRBJ2-3; D perhaps matches TRBD1 (6 bases). CDR3 length: 14 amino acids. The V gene's germline CDR1 is MDHEN and CDR2 SYDVKM. V was trimmed by 7 bases and J by 0 bases, leaving 11 bases between them. DNA of the CDR3: TGTGCCAGCACAATGGGGGCGAGCACAGATACGCAGTATTTT. It specifies CASTMGASTDTQYF.

This clone was seen only a few times. V is TRBV5-1 and J is TRBJ1-1; 7 bases line up with TRBD1. Germline trimming cut 2 bases from V and 1 base from J; bases unmatched to any gene: 2. This CDR3 comprises 14 residues. CDR1 is SGHRS and CDR2 is YFSETQ in the germline V gene. The CDR3 coding sequence is TGCGCCAGCAGCTTCCAGGGGGAGAACACTGAAGCTTTCTTT. Translation: CASSFQGENTEAFF.

This sequence joins TRBV9 and TRBJ2-5; D is perhaps TRBD2 (6 bases). The germline CDR1 and CDR2 sequences are SGDLS and YYNGEE. The CDR3 spans 15 residues. The V and J ends lost 1 base and 7 bases respectively, with 17 bases between them. CDR3 coding DNA: TGTGCCAGCAGCGTATGGGACTCCCAGTTAGGGACCCAGTACTTC. This encodes CASSVWDSQLGTQYF.

The CDR3 loop reads CASSLGPGGYQETQYF. CDR3 DNA sequence: TGTGCCAGCAGCTTGGGCCCCGGAGGGTACCAAGAGACCCAGTACTTC. J is TRBJ2-5 and V is TRBV5-5; D might be TRBD2 (6 bases). The V gene lost 0 bases and the J gene lost 0 bases, with 12 bases spanning the gap. The CDR3 spans 16 residues. CDR1 SGHKS and CDR2 YYEKEE come from the germline V gene (reference sequence).

This chain uses TRBV6-1 with TRBJ2-6; possibly TRBD1 for D (6 bases). The germline gives CDR1 MNHNS, CDR2 SASEGT. This CDR3 has 17 amino acids. V lost 1 base, J lost 0 bases, and 10 bases lay in between. The CDR3 protein is CASSEEGHYSGANVLTF. For the CDR3, the DNA is TGTGCCAGCAGTGAAGAGGGACACTACTCTGGGGCCAACGTCCTGACTTTC.

The sample holds one count of this clone. The V gene is TRBV6-5, the J gene TRBJ1-4; D is uncertain. This CDR3 spans 12 amino acids. CDR1 and CDR2 from the germline V gene are MNHEY and SVGAGI. With 5 bases removed from V and 7 bases from J, the gap between germline ends came to 8 bases. Here the CDR3 DNA reads TGTGCCAGCAGTCCCCGTGTTGAAAAACTGTTTTTT. Its protein product is CASSPRVEKLFF.

CDR3 in amino acids: CSASRSGRQETQYF. The CDR3 region has the DNA TGCAGTGCTAGTCGCAGCGGCAGACAAGAGACCCAGTACTTC. The rearrangement joins TRBV20-1 to TRBJ2-5; tentative D call: TRBD2 (5 bases). Germline CDR1 reads DFQATT; CDR2 reads SNEGSKA (reference sequence). The length of the CDR3 is 14 residues. V lost 3 bases to trimming and J lost 2 bases, with 13 bases between them.

J is TRBJ2-7 and V is TRBV18; D gene ambiguous. The CDR3 is 13 residues long. CDR1 and CDR2 (germline): KGHSH, LQKENI. V lost 0 bases, J lost 4 bases, and 7 bases lay in between. In nucleotides, the CDR3 is TGTGCCAGCTCACCACCCCCCGGTTACGAGCAGTACTTC. The encoded protein is CASSPPPGYEQYF. Filled out from reference TRBV18 and TRBJ2-7, the complete variable domain reads NAGVMQNPRHLVRRRGQEARLRCSPMKGHSHVYWYRQLPEEGLKFMVYLQKENIIDESGMPKERFSAEFPKEGPSILRIQQVVRGDSAAYFCASSPPPGYEQYFGPGTRLTVT.

This clone has just one count. The chain recombines TRBV4-2 with TRBJ1-4; TRBD1 is a possible D gene (6 bases). The CDR3 length is 16 residues. Germline CDR1 reads LGHNA; CDR2 reads YNFKEQ. Trimming cost V 2 bases and J 0 bases, with 10 bases left between them. The CDR3 is CASSQNGQSTNEKLFF. In DNA form, the CDR3 reads TGTGCCAGCAGCCAAAACGGACAGTCAACTAATGAAAAACTGTTTTTT.

The chain is built from TRBV13 and TRBJ2-7; 11 bases fit TRBD1. The J segment lost 4 bases and the V segment lost 1 base, leaving 3 bases of the junction unmatched. This CDR3 is 15 amino acids long. Germline V gene data show CDR1 as PRHDT and CDR2 as FYEKMQ (reference sequence). The chain's CDR3 is CASSLEGTGGYEQYF. As DNA, the CDR3 is TGTGCCAGCAGCTTAGAGGGGACAGGGGGTTACGAGCAGTACTTC. Complete variable domain (other parts from reference TRBV13 and TRBJ2-7): AAGVIQSPRHLIKEKRETATLKCYPIPRHDTVYWYQQGPGQDPQFLISFYEKMQSDKGSIPDRFSAQQFSDYHSELNMSSLELGDSALYFCASSLEGTGGYEQYFGPGTRLTVT.

The chain recombines TRBV6-6 with TRBJ1-5; no reliable D call. This CDR3 region has 14 residues. The germline CDR1 and CDR2 sequences are MNHNY and SVGAGI (reference sequence). The V end lost 6 bases, the J end lost 0 bases, and 9 bases lay between the germline ends. The CDR3 sequence is CASSNLNSNQPQHF. CDR3 in DNA: TGTGCCAGCAGCAACTTGAATAGCAATCAGCCCCAGCATTTT.

This chain links TRBV5-1 with TRBJ1-4, with 7 bases identical to TRBD1. The CDR3 is 15 residues long. V trimming: 3 bases; J trimming: 5 bases; junction bases outside the gene matches: 7. The germline V gene encodes CDR1 SGHRS and CDR2 YFSETQ. The DNA of the CDR3 is TGCGCCAGCAGCTCCGAAGGACAGGTGAATGAAAAACTGTTTTTT. This sequence encodes CASSSEGQVNEKLFF.

The chain links TRBV5-1 to TRBJ2-7, with 8 bases fitting TRBD1. Germline values: CDR1 SGHRS, CDR2 YFSETQ. The CDR3 has 15 amino acids. V was clipped by 4 bases and J by 1 base; unmatched bases: 7. CDR3 loop: CASSAGTGGSYEQYF. DNA of the CDR3: TGCGCCAGCAGCGCAGGAACAGGGGGGTCCTACGAGCAGTACTTC.

The rearrangement uses TRBV7-7 and TRBJ2-1, with unresolved D. V was shortened by 2 bases and J by 5 bases, with 7 bases between the two germline ends. Germline values: CDR1 SSHAT, CDR2 FNYEAQ (reference sequence). The CDR3 length is 13 residues. CDR3 amino acids: CASSLTQDNEQFF. In DNA form, the CDR3 reads TGTGCCAGCAGCTTAACACAAGACAATGAGCAGTTCTTC. The complete variable domain, with remaining parts taken from reference TRBV7-7 and TRBJ2-1, reads GAGVSQSPRYKVTKRGQDVTLRCDPISSHATLYWYQQALGQGPEFLTYFNYEAQPDKSGLPSDRFSAERPEGSISTLTIQRTEQRDSAMYRCASSLTQDNEQFFGPGTRLTVL.

The V gene is TRBV30, the J gene TRBJ1-2; D not certain. Trimming removed 4 bases from V and 7 bases from J, with 13 bases in between. The CDR3 extends over 12 amino acids. Germline V CDR1 and CDR2: GTSNPN, SVGIG (reference sequence). CDR3 sequence (DNA): TGTGCCTGGACACTGGCGGTTACTGGCTACACCTTC. Its protein product is CAWTLAVTGYTF.

This chain links TRBV6-5 with TRBJ1-3; 7 bases line up with TRBD1. V was clipped by 0 bases and J by 3 bases; unmatched bases: 2. Per the germline V gene, CDR1 is MNHEY and CDR2 is SVGAGI. CDR3 size: 15 residues. CDR3 nucleotide sequence: TGTGCCAGCAGTTACTCCCCAGGGGGTGGAAACACCATATATTTT. Translating gives CASSYSPGGGNTIYF.

The chain uses TRBV15 and TRBJ2-1; 9 bases fit TRBD2. The CDR3 sequence is 17 residues long. Trimming cost V 2 bases and J 7 bases; bases outside gene matches: 12. Germline loops: CDR1 LNHNV, CDR2 YYDKDF (reference sequence). The CDR3 nucleotides are TGTGCCACCAGCAGACCACGCGGGGGGGCCTTCGGGAATGAGCAGTTCTTC. This encodes CATSRPRGGAFGNEQFF.

The V and J genes are TRBV6-5 and TRBJ1-2, with D hard to call. Germline loops: CDR1 MNHEY, CDR2 SVGAGI. This CDR3 has 15 amino acids. The V end was cut by 7 bases, the J end by 1 base, with 16 bases between. CDR3: CASNPSSGNNYGYTF. The CDR3 region has the DNA TGTGCCAGCAACCCCAGTTCGGGGAATAACTATGGCTACACCTTC.

The chain employs TRBV5-1 and TRBJ2-2, with no clear D. The V end lost 6 bases, the J end lost 2 bases, and 8 bases lay between the germline ends. The germline V gene has CDR1 SGHRS and CDR2 YFSETQ. The CDR3 covers 13 residues. The CDR3 sequence is CASIEDNTGELFF. The CDR3 DNA reads TGCGCCAGCATTGAGGATAACACCGGGGAGCTGTTTTTT.

This chain joins TRBV5-1 and TRBJ2-1, with D tentatively TRBD2 (5 bases). CDR3 size: 14 residues. The V end was cut by 0 bases, the J end by 6 bases, with 10 bases between. Germline V gene data show CDR1 as SGHRS and CDR2 as YFSETQ. The CDR3 spells CASSLGSRGNEQFF. As DNA, the CDR3 is TGCGCCAGCAGCTTGGGGTCCCGGGGCAATGAGCAGTTCTTC.